The T cell receptor (beta chain) under discussion was sequenced for a study of blood T cell repertoires in COVID-19. Study as a whole: Sites in the United States, Italy and Spain provided acute and convalescent COVID-19 samples. The analysed material was cDNA or gDNA that came from T cells, B-cell-depleted T cells, or PBMCs.

Per the original methods: Amplification of reference gene primers provided the estimated nucleated cell counts. Generated by immunoSEQ multiplex PCR, the TCRdb table keeps only in-frame clones and is missing some. The D gene and trimming were derived from the DNA, and the V and J assignments and clone size from that table. There are roughly 140,000 clones in the sample; about 84% occur only once, and more than 4% lies in the top ten. Input material: peripheral blood. This receptor was taken from a woman between 50 and 59 years old with acute or convalescent COVID-19.

CDR3 sequence: CASSLTGTVYGYTF. Written as DNA, the CDR3 is TGTGCCAGCAGTCTAACGGGGACAGTCTATGGCTACACCTTC. J is TRBJ1-2 and V is TRBV27; 7 bases map to TRBD1. Germline CDR1 reads MNHEY; CDR2 reads SMNVEV (reference sequence). The CDR3 sequence is 14 residues long. Trimming at V came to 5 bases and at J to 4 bases, leaving 7 bases not matched to a gene.